These T cell receptor beta chains were read from a single sample in a study of blood T cell repertoires in COVID-19. Assay: immunoSEQ multiplex PCR; the TCRdb copy retains only in-frame clones and omits some. The data contain about 110,000 clones, about 70% of them singletons. The specimen sequenced was peripheral blood. The origin of the receptors is a woman aged 60 to 75 with acute or convalescent COVID-19. CDR3s include the opening cysteine and the closing phenylalanine or tryptophan. D genes are given only for firm matches. Not all rows give a size; the values are once, few, many and, for expanded clones, a class.

j_gene,d_gene,v_gene,abundance,CDR3nt,CDR3aa
TRBJ2-1,TRBD1,TRBV19,-,TGTGCCAGTAGTACCGGGACAGGGGCCAGCTCCTACAATGAGCAGTTCTTC,CASSTGTGASSYNEQFF
TRBJ1-6,TRBD1,TRBV3-1/TRBV3-2,-,TGTGCCAGTACACCGGGACAGGCCATTTACTCCTATAATTCACCCCTCCACTTT,CASTPGQAIYSYNSPLHF
TRBJ2-3,-,TRBV5-1,-,TGCGCCAGCAGCTTGGCGTCGGTGTCAAGCACAGATACGCAGTATTTT,CASSLASVSSTDTQYF
TRBJ2-7,-,TRBV5-1,-,TGCGCCAGCAGCCTGCCGGGACCTGACACAGGGGAGCAGTACTTC,CASSLPGPDTGEQYF
TRBJ2-5,TRBD1,TRBV29-1,-,TGCAGCGTCCAACAGGGGTTTCAAGAGACCCAGTACTTC,CSVQQGFQETQYF
TRBJ1-2,-,TRBV6-1,-,TGTGCCAGCAGTGAAGGGGCAGGGACTAACTATGGCTACACCTTC,CASSEGAGTNYGYTF
TRBJ2-7,-,TRBV5-8,-,TGTGCCAGCAGCTTGGGACCGGGATCCTACGAGCAGTACTTC,CASSLGPGSYEQYF
TRBJ2-5,TRBD1,TRBV28,-,TGTGCCACCGGACAGGGGGGCTTGGAGACCCAGTACTTC,CATGQGGLETQYF
TRBJ1-1,TRBD1,TRBV3-1/TRBV3-2,-,TGTGCCAGCAGCAACTGGGGGGACAGACAGAACACTGAAGCTTTCTTT,CASSNWGDRQNTEAFF
TRBJ1-6,-,TRBV19,-,TGTGCCAGTAGTACCCGGACAGCGCCTAATTCACCCCTCCACTTT,CASSTRTAPNSPLHF
TRBJ1-3,TRBD1,TRBV5-6,many,TGTGCCAGCAGCTCGCTTACCGACAGGGTCTCTGGAAACACCATATATTTT,CASSSLTDRVSGNTIYF
TRBJ2-5,TRBD1,TRBV5-1,-,TGCGCCAGCAGCTTGGGCACAGGGGATTGGGAGACCCAGTACTTC,CASSLGTGDWETQYF
TRBJ1-5,TRBD1,TRBV30,once,TGTGCCTGGAGTGTTTACAGGGGCTACAATCAGCCCCAGCATTTT,CAWSVYRGYNQPQHF
TRBJ2-5,TRBD1,TRBV6-2/TRBV6-3,-,TGTGCCAGCAGTCAAGCCAGGGACAGGGAGACCCAGTACTTC,CASSQARDRETQYF
TRBJ1-2,-,TRBV10-3,-,TGTGCCATCAGTGAGTCGACCGCAGGGTCCGCCTATGGCTACACCTTC,CAISESTAGSAYGYTF
TRBJ1-1,TRBD1,TRBV18,-,TGTGCCAGCTCACCAAGCAGGGGGACTGAAGCTTTCTTT,CASSPSRGTEAFF
TRBJ1-1,-,TRBV2,-,TGTGCCAGCAGAGGCCAGGCCCACACTGAAGCTTTCTTT,CASRGQAHTEAFF
TRBJ1-4,-,TRBV13,-,TGTGCCAGCCTAAATGCGGAACTTAATGAAAAACTGTTTTTT,CASLNAELNEKLFF
TRBJ1-4,TRBD1,TRBV27,-,TGTGCCAGCAGTTTAGAGGGGGCCTTTAATGAAAAACTGTTTTTT,CASSLEGAFNEKLFF
TRBJ2-7,-,TRBV11-2,-,TGTGCCAGCACCCTTACGGGAAGCTACGAGCAGTACTTC,CASTLTGSYEQYF
TRBJ1-3,TRBD1,TRBV28,few,TGTGCCAGCAGTTTCCCGACAGGGAGCTCTGGAAACACCATATATTTT,CASSFPTGSSGNTIYF
TRBJ1-2,TRBD1,TRBV7-8,-,TGTGCCAGCAGCTTAGAGGGGGCGCGGGGCTACACCTTC,CASSLEGARGYTF
TRBJ1-5,-,TRBV5-1,-,TGCGCCAGCAGCTTGGCGGGGGACCAGCCCCAGCATTTT,CASSLAGDQPQHF
TRBJ1-2,TRBD1,TRBV30,few,TGTGCCTGGAGGGCTTGGGACAGGGGGCATGGCTACACCTTC,CAWRAWDRGHGYTF
TRBJ2-6,-,TRBV19,few,TGTGCCAGTAGTACGGGTACAGGGCCTGGGGCCAACGTCCTGACTTTC,CASSTGTGPGANVLTF
TRBJ1-3,-,TRBV24-1,-,TGTGCCACCAGTGATTCGGGGGGTTACGGAAACACCATATATTTT,CATSDSGGYGNTIYF
TRBJ1-2,-,TRBV29-1,-,TGCAGCGTTGATACAGGGAATGGCTACACCTTC,CSVDTGNGYTF
TRBJ1-4,-,TRBV5-1,-,TGCGCCAGCAGCGCGGCCGGTGGGGGGAATGAAAAACTGTTTTTT,CASSAAGGGNEKLFF
TRBJ1-6,-,TRBV6-5,once,TGTGCCAGCAGTTTAGGCGGCCGGTGGAATTCACCCCTCCACTTT,CASSLGGRWNSPLHF
TRBJ2-7,TRBD1,TRBV6-6,many,TGTGCCAGCAGTTACTCTAGGACAGGGAGAACCGAGCAGTACTTC,CASSYSRTGRTEQYF
TRBJ2-7,-,TRBV21-1,few,TGTGCCAGCAGCCCTAAGGACTCCCCTTACTCCTACGAGCAGTACTTC,CASSPKDSPYSYEQYF
TRBJ1-5,TRBD1,TRBV10-3,-,TGTGCCATCAGTGTACAGGGGCGCAATCAGCCCCAGCATTTT,CAISVQGRNQPQHF
TRBJ2-2,-,TRBV19,-,TGTGCCAGTAGTGGGGGGGGCGGTCGTCCCGGGGAGCTGTTTTTT,CASSGGGGRPGELFF